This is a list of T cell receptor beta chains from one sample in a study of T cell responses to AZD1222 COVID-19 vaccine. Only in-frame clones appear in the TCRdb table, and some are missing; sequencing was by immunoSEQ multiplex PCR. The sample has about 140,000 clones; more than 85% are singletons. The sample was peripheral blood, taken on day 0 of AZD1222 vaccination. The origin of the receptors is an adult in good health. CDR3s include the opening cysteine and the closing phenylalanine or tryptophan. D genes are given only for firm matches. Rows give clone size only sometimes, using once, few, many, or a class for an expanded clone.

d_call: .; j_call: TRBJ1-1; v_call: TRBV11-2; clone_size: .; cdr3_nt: TGTGCCAGCAGCTTCGGCCACATTGCGGTCATGAACACTGAAGCTTTCTTT; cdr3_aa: CASSFGHIAVMNTEAFF
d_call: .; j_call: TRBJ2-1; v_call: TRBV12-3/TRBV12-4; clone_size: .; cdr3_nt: TGTGCCAGCAGTTTACTCGGAAACAATGAGCAGTTCTTC; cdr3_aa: CASSLLGNNEQFF
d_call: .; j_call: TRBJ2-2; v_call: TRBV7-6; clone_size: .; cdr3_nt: TGTGCCAGCAGCTACCAGGGGGGGGACCACACCGGGGAGCTGTTTTTT; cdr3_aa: CASSYQGGDHTGELFF
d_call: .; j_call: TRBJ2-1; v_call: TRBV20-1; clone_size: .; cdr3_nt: TGCAGTGCTAGTCTGCGTTCTAGCTCCTACAATGAGCAGTTCTTC; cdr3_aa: CSASLRSSSYNEQFF
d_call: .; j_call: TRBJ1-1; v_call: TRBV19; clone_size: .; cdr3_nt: TGTGCCAGTCCTAGTTTTGTTGAAGCTTTCTTT; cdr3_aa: CASPSFVEAFF
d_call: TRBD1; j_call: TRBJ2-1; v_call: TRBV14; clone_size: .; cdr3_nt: TGTGCCAGCAGCCAAGCCCCGGGACAGGGAGCTAGCGGCCTAAACAATGAGCAGTTCTTC; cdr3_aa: CASSQAPGQGASGLNNEQFF
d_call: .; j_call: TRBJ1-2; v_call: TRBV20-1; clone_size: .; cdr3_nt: TGCAGTGCTAGTCCGGATGGGGGGTTGGTGAACTATGGCTACACCTTC; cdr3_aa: CSASPDGGLVNYGYTF
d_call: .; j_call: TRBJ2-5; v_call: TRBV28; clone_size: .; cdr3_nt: TGTGCCAGCAGTCCGAGGGGGCGGGGAGGAGAGACCCAGTACTTC; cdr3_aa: CASSPRGRGGETQYF
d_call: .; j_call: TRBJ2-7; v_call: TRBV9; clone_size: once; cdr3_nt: TGTGCCAGCAGCGTAGCGGGAACAGGGCCCTCCTACGAGCAGTACTTC; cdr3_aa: CASSVAGTGPSYEQYF
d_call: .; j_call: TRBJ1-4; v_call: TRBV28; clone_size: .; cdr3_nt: TGTGCCAGCAGTTTACCCGCAACTAATGAAAAACTGTTTTTT; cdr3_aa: CASSLPATNEKLFF
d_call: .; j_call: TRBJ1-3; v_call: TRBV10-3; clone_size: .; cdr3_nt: TGTGCCATCAGTGAATGGGACCCGAACTTTGGAAACACCATATATTTT; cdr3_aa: CAISEWDPNFGNTIYF
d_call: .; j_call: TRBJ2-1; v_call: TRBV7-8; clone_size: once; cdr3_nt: TGTGCCAGCAGCTTAGAGGCTAGCTTCAATGAGCAGTTCTTC; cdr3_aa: CASSLEASFNEQFF
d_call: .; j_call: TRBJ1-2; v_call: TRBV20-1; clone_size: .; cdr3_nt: TGCAGTGCCGGGGAGATTTCTGGCTACACCTTC; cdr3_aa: CSAGEISGYTF
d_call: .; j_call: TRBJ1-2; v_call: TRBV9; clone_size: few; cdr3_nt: TGTGCCAGCAGCGGGGGGACGTCCCGGGGCTACACCTTC; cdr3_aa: CASSGGTSRGYTF
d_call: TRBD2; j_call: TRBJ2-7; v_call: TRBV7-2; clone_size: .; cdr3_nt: TGTGCCAGCAGCCAACTGGGAGCGGGAGGTTCCTACGAGCAGTACTTC; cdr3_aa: CASSQLGAGGSYEQYF
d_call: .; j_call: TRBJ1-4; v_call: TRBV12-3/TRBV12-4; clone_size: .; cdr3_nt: TGTGCCAGCGGGGACCTTAATGAAAAACTGTTTTTT; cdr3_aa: CASGDLNEKLFF
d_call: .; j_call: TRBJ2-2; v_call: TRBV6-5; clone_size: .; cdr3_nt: TGTGCCAGCAGTTACTCGCCTAGCGCCGGGGAGCTGTTTTTT; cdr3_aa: CASSYSPSAGELFF
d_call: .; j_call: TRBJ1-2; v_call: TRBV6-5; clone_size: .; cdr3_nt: TGTGCCAGCAGTTCTCCTAGAGGCTACACCTTC; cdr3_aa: CASSSPRGYTF
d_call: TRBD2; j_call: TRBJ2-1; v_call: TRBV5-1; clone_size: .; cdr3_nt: TGCGCCAGCAGCTGGACTAGCGGTAACAATGAGCAGTTCTTC; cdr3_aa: CASSWTSGNNEQFF
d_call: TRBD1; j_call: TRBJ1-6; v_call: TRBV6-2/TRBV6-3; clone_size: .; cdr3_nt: TGTGCCAGCAGCCGTAGGGACAGCCCAGTGAATTCACCCCTCCACTTT; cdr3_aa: CASSRRDSPVNSPLHF
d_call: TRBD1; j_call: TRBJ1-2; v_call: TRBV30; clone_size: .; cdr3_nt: TGTGCCTGGAGTATGGGACAGGGGGCTTATGGCTACACCTTC; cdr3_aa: CAWSMGQGAYGYTF
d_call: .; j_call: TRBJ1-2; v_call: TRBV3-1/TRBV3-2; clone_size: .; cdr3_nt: TGTGCCAGCAGCCAAGATTCCGGGGGGCGGACTAACACCTTC; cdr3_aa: CASSQDSGGRTNTF
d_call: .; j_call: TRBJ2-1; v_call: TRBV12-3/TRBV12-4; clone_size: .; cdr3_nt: TGTGCCAGCAGTTTAGTGTCCGTTGAGCAGTTCTTC; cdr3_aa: CASSLVSVEQFF
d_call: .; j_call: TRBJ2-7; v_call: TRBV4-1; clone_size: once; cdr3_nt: TGCGCCAGCAGCCAAGCCATCCCGGGCTACGAGCAGTACTTC; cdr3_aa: CASSQAIPGYEQYF
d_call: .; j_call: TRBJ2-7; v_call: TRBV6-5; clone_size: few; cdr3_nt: TGTGCCAGCAGTTTGTCGCCGGTGAGAGCCTACGAGCAGTACTTC; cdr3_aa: CASSLSPVRAYEQYF
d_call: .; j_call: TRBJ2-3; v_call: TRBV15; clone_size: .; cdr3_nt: TGTGCCACCAGCAGAGCCTCGGAAACAGATACGCAGTATTTT; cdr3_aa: CATSRASETDTQYF